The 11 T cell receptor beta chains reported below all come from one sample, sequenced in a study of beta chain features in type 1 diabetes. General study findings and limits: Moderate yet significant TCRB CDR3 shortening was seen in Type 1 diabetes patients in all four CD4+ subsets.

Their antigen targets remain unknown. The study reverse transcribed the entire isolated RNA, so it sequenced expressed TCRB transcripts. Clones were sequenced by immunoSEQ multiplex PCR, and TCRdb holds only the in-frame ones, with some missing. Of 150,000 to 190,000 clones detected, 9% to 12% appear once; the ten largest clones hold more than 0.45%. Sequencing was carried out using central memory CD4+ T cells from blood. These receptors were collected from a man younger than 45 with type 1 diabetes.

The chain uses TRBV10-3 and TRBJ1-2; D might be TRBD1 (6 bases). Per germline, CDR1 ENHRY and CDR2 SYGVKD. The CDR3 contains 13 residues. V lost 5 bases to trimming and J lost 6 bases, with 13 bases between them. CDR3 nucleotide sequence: TGTGCCATCAGTCCACAGGGCGCTGATGGCTACACCTTC. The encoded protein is CAISPQGADGYTF.

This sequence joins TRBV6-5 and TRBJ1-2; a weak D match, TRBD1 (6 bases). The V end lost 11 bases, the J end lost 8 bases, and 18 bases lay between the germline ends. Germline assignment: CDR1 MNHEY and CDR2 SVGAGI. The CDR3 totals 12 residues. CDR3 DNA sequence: TGTGCCGCCACCGGGGGGGCGTTGGGCTACACCTTC. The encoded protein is CAATGGALGYTF.

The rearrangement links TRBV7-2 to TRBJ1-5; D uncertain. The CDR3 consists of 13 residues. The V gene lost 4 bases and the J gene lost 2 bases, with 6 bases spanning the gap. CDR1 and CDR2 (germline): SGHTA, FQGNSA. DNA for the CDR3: TGTGCCAGCAGCTCTTCGGGCAATCAGCCCCAGCATTTT. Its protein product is CASSSSGNQPQHF.

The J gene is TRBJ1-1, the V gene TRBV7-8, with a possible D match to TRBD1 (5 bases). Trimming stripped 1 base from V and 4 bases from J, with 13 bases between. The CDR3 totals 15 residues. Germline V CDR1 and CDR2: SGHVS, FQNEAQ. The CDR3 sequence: CASSLGGGTGTEAFF. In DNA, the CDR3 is TGTGCCAGCAGCTTAGGTGGAGGGACGGGCACTGAAGCTTTCTTT.

The CDR3: CASSRGTYPTYEQYF. The CDR3 DNA is TGTGCCAGCAGCCGCGGGACCTACCCGACCTACGAGCAGTACTTC. V gene TRBV9 combines with J gene TRBJ2-7, with a weak D call TRBD2 (6 bases). Germline assignment: CDR1 SGDLS and CDR2 YYNGEE. V lost 4 bases and J lost 2, with 16 bases in between. The CDR3 has 15 amino acids.

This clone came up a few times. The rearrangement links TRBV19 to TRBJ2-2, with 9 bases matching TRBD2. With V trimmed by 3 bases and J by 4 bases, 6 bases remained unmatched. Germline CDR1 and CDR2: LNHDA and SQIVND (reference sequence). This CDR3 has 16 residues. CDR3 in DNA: TGTGCCAGTAGTATCCGACTAGCGGCGACCACCGGGGAGCTGTTTTTT. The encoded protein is CASSIRLAATTGELFF.

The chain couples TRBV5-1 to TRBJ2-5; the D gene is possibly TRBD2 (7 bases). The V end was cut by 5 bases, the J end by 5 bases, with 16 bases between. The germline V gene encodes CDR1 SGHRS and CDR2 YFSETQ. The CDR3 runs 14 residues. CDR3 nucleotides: TGCGCCAGCAGTCGTTTGGGGGGGGCCGAGACCCAGTACTTC. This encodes CASSRLGGAETQYF. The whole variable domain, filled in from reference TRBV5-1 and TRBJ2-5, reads KAGVTQTPRYLIKTRGQQVTLSCSPISGHRSVSWYQQTPGQGLQFLFEYFSETQRNKGNFPGRFSGRQFSNSRSEMNVSTLELGDSALYLCASSRLGGAETQYFGPGTRLLVL.

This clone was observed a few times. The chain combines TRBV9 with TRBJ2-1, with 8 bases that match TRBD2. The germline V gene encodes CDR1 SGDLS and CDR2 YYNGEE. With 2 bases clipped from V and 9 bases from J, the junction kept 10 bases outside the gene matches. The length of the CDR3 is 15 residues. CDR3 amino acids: CASSVLGLAVSEQFF. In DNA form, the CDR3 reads TGTGCCAGCAGCGTTCTAGGACTAGCCGTAAGTGAGCAGTTCTTC.

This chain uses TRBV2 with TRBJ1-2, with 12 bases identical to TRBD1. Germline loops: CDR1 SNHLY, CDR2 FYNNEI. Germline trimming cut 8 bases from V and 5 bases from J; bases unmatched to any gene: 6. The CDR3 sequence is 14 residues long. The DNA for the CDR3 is TGTGCCAGCGGGGGACAGGGGGCGCGATATGGCTACACCTTC. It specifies CASGGQGARYGYTF.

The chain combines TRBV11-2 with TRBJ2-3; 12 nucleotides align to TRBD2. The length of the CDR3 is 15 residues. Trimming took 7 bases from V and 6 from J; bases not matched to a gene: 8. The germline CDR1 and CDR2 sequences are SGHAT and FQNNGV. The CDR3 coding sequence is TGTGCCAGCATCCGACTAGCGGGAGCCCCCGATACGCAGTATTTT. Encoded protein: CASIRLAGAPDTQYF.

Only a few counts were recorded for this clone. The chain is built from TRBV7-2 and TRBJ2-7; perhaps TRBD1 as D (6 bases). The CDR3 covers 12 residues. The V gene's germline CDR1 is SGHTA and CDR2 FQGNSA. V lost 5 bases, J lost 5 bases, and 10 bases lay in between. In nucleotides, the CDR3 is TGTGCCAGCAGCCCGGACAGTCACGAGCAGTACTTC. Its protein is CASSPDSHEQYF.